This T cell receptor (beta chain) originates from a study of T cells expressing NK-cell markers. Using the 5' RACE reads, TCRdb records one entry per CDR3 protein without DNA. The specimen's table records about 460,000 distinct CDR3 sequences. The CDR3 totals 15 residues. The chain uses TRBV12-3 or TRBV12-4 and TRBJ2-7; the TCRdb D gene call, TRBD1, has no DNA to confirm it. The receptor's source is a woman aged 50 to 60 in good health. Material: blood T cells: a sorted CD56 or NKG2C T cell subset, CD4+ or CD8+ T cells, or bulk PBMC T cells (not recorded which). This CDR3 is CASSLGDKSSYEQYF.